A selection of T cell receptor beta chains follows, all from one sample in a study of identical twins. TCRdb itself ran the 5' RACE reads through MiXCR, one entry per CDR3 protein. The profile shows 450,000 or so distinct CDR3 sequences, about 14% of them singletons. The same specimen was also included in a second study, on yellow fever vaccine responses in identical twins.

Sequenced sample: CD4+ T cells sorted from blood. All receptors derive from a woman aged 18-35 years in good health. The CDR3 runs from the conserved cysteine through the conserved F or W. The D gene is left open where the match is weak. Size values are once, few and many counts, or a class for expanded clones, and some rows have none.

D	V	size	J	CDR3	DNA
TRBD2	TRBV29-1	-	TRBJ2-5	CSVDWGGEETQYF	TGCAGCGTGGACTGGGGGGGGGAGGAGACCCAGTACTTC
TRBD1	TRBV29-1	few	TRBJ2-7	CSGERGQDLCYEQYF	TGCAGCGGGGAACGGGGACAGGACCTTTGCTACGAGCAGTACTTC
-	TRBV10-1	-	TRBJ2-7	CASSPDSDYEQYF	TGCGCCAGCAGCCCGGACAGCGACTACGAGCAGTACTTC
TRBD2	TRBV3-1	-	TRBJ2-1	CASSQKIAGGPFF	TGTGCCAGCAGCCAGAAAATAGCGGGAGGGCCGTTCTTC
-	TRBV12-3/TRBV12-4	many	TRBJ2-7	CASSLGHLYEQYF	TGTGCCAGCAGTTTAGGGCACCTCTACGAGCAGTACTTC
-	TRBV20-1	-	TRBJ1-2	CSPYDQDWKPNYGYTF	TGCAGCCCCTACGACCAAGACTGGAAACCTAACTATGGCTACACCTTC
-	TRBV10-3	few	TRBJ2-2	CAINRERTGELFF	TGTGCCATCAACAGGGAAAGGACCGGGGAGCTGTTTTTT
-	TRBV6-5	-	TRBJ2-3	CASSLGFGPDTQYF	TGTGCCAGCAGTTTGGGGTTTGGCCCAGATACGCAGTATTTT
-	TRBV28	-	TRBJ2-3	CASKRRDTQYF	TGTGCCAGCAAGCGTAGGGATACGCAGTATTTT
TRBD1	TRBV6-5	few	TRBJ2-2	CASSLGGQAGELFF	TGTGCCAGCAGTTTAGGGGGCCAGGCCGGGGAGCTGTTTTTT
TRBD1	TRBV12-3/TRBV12-4	many	TRBJ2-7	CASRITGGSYEQYF	TGTGCCAGCAGGATTACAGGGGGCTCCTACGAGCAGTACTTC
TRBD2	TRBV20-1	few	TRBJ2-7	CSVATSGSEQYF	TGCAGTGTGGCAACTAGCGGGAGCGAGCAGTACTTC
-	TRBV5-1	few	TRBJ1-6	CASSFLGDDSPLHF	TGCGCCAGCAGCTTCCTCGGGGATGATTCACCCCTCCACTTT
-	TRBV7-9	-	TRBJ2-7	CASSLEAGQFNSYEQYF	TGTGCCAGCAGCTTGGAGGCGGGCCAGTTTAACTCCTACGAGCAGTACTTC
TRBD1	TRBV5-1	-	TRBJ2-1	CASSLEGGPFSYNEQFF	TGCGCCAGCAGCTTGGAAGGGGGCCCCTTCTCCTACAATGAGCAGTTCTTC
-	TRBV2	few	TRBJ2-7	CASSEETGRLGEQYF	TGTGCCAGCAGTGAAGAGACAGGGAGGTTGGGGGAGCAGTACTTC